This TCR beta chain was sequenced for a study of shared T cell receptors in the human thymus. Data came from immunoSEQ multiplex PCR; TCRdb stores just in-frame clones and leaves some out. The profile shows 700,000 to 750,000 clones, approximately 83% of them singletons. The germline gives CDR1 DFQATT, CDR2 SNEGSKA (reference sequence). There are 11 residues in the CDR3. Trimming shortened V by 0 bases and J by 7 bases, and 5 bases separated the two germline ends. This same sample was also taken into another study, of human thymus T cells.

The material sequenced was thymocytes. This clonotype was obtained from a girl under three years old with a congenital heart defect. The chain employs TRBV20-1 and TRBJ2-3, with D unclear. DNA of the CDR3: TGCAGTGCTAGAGACCCCAATACGCAGTATTTT. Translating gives CSARDPNTQYF.